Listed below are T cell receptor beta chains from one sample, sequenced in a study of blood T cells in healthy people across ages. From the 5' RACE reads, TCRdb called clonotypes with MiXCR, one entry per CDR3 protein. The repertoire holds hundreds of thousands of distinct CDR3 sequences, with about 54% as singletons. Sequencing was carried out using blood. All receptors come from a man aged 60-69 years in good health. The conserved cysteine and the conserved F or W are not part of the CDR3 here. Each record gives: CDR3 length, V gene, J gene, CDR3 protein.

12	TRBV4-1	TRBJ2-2	ASSQAQYTGELF
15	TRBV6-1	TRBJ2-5	ASSEPRRGGRQETQY
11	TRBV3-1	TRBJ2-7	ASSPGWVREQY
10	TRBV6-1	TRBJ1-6	ASTLQNSPLH
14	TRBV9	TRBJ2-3	ASSVTGTASTDTQY
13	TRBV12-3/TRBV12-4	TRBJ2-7	ASSRPRGAFYEQY
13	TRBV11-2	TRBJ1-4	ASSQTGARREKLF
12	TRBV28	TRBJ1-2	AGGTGWGTYGYT
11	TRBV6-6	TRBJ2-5	ASRAASQETQY
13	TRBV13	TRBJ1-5	ASSLPGGAGQPQH
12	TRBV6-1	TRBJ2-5	ATCPGSFQETQY
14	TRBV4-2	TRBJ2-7	ASSQVLGGGSYEQY
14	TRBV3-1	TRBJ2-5	ASSQGKRGAEETQY
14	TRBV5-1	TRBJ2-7	ASSSGQGSGSYEQY
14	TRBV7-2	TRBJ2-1	ASSPGTSGGMNEQF
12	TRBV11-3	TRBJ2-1	ASSVGGSVSEQF
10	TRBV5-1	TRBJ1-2	ASSKQTDGYT
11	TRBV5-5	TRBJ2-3	ASTWDLPDTQY
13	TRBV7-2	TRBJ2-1	ASSSQGRSYNEQF
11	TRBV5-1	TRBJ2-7	ASSLDRDHEQY
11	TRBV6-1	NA	ASRSNRDDEQY
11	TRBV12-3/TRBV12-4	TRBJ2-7	ASSLRGAVEQY
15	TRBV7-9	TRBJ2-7	AGSATGWVPSRLEQY
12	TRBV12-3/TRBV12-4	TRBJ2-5	ASSLASGRETQY
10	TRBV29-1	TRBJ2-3	SNVKVKDTQY
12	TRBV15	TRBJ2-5	ATSRDRGKETQY
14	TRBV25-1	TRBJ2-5	ASSEGTGGGWETQY
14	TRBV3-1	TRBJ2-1	ASSSGLAGGGSEQF
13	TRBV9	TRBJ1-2	ASSAGQGERGGYT
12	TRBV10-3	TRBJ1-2	ATGQGGPNYGYT
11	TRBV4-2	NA	ASSQRERYEQY
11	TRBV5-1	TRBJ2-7	ASENRGAYEQY
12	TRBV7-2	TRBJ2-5	ASSPVREQETQY
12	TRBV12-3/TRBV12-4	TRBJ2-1	ASSLTSPYNEQF
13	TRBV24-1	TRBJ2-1	ATSASGYSYNEQF
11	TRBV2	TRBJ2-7	ASWQKTYNEQY
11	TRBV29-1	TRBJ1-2	SVRTEPNYGYT
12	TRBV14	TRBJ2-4	ASSQGAGGNIQY
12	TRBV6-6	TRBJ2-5	ASAGQGAGETQY
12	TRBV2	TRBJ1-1	ASSEGTGVTEAF
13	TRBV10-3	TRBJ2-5	AISEDGWYQETQY
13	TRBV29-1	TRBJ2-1	SVPGVDRSYNEQF
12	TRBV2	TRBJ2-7	ASSERGKTYEQY
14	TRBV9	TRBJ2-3	ASSVRGPPSTDTQY
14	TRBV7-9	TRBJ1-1	ASSLGGTGMNTEAF
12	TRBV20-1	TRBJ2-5	SARELAGEETQY
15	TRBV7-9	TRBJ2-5	ASSSPRTGGGQETQY
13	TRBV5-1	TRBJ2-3	ASSAGRGGTDTQY
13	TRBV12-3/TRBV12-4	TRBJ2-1	ASTEAGASSNEQF
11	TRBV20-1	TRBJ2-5	SASGLVEETQY
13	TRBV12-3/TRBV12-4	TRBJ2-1	ASSFGAGVYNEQF
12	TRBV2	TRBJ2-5	ASSEPIRRETQY
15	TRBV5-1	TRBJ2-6	ASSLVPQTSGANVLT
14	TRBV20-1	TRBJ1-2	SARISGGDWNYGYT
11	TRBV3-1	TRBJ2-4	ASSQQGVGEQY
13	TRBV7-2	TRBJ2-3	ASSPRGGGGNTQY
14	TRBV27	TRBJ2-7	ASSLTGHLTLYEQY
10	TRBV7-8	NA	ASSPTSETQY